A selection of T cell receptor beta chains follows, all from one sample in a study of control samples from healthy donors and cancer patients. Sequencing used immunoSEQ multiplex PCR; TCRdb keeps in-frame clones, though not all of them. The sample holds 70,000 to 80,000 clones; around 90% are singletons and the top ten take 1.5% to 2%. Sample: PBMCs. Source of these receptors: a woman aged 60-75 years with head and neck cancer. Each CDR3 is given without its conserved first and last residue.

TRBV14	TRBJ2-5	ASSQVRDPKEAQY
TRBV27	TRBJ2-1	ASSLSGGRLTYNEQF
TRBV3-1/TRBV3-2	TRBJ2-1	ASRMRAKNEQF
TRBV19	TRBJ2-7	ASSTSFGTGTYEQY
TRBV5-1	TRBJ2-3	ASSLSGRDTQY
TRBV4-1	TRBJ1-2	ASSQEYSQGDT
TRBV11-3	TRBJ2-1	ASSLDGTSQDNEQF
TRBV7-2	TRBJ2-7	ASSLQDIGLSYEQY
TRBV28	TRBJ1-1	ASRDGTNTEAF
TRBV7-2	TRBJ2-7	ASSLVAGGDYEQY
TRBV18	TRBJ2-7	ASSPNMGGISYEQY
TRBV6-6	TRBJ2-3	ASSYSLAGVGDTQY
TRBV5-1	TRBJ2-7	ASSLVAGPYEQY
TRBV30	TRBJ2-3	ASDGGNTDTQY
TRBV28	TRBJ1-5	ASSPTGIGNQPQH
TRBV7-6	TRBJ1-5	ASSPGYRGLNQPQH
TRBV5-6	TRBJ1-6	ASSFFPFGDHYDNSPLH
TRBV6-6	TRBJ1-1	ASRDNEAF
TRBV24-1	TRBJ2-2	ATSPARGNTGELF
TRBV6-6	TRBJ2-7	ASSYSTTRGSYEQY
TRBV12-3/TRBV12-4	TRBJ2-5	ASSFGGQETQY
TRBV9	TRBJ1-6	ASSVSLPSYNSPLH
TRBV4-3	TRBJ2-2	ASSGPGQGFGELF
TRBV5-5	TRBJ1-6	ASSLGGQTIPNSPLH
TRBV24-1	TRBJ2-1	ATSDSRRIGNEQF
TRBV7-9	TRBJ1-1	ASSPGTGIGTEAF